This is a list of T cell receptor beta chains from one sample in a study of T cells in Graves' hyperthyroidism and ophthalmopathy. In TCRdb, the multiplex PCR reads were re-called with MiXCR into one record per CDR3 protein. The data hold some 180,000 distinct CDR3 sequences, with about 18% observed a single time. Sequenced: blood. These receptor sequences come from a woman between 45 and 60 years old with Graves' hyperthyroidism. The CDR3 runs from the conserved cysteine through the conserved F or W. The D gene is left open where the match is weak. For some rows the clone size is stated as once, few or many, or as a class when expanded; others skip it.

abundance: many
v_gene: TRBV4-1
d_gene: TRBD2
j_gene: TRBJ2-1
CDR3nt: TGCGCCAGCAGCCACTCAGGACTAGAGGGTAATGAGCAGTTCTTC
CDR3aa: CASSHSGLEGNEQFF

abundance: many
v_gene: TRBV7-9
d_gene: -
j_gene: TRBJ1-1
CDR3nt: TGTGCCAGCAGGGTAATAGCTGAAGCTTTCTTT
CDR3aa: CASRVIAEAFF

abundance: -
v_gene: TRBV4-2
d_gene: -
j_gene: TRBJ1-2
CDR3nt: TGTGCCAGCAGCCAGGTTGACCCGCAGGGCTACACCTTC
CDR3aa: CASSQVDPQGYTF

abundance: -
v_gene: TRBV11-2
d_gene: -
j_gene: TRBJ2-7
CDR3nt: TGTGCCAGCAGCCGGGACTTCTACGAGCAGTACTTC
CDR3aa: CASSRDFYEQYF

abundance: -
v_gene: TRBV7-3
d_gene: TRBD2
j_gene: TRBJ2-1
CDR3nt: TGTGCCAGCAGCTTAACAGCGGGGGCCAATAATGAGCAGTTCTTC
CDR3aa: CASSLTAGANNEQFF

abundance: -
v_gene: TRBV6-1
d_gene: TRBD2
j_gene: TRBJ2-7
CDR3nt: TGTGCCAGCAGTGAAGTCATGGGGGGGAAGCGCGAGCAGTACTTC
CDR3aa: CASSEVMGGKREQYF

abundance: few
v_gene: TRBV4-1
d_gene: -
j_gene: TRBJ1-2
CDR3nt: TGCGCCAGCAGCCAAGATCGAGTCCCTGTGGGCGGCTACACCTTC
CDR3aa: CASSQDRVPVGGYTF

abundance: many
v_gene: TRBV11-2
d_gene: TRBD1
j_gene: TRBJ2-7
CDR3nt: TGTGCCAGCAGCTCTCACCCGACAGGGTCCTACGAGCAGTACTTC
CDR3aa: CASSSHPTGSYEQYF

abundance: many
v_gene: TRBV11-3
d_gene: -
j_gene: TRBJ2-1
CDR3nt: TGTGCCAGCAGCCGCCGGGGACTTCCCAATGAGCAGTTCTTC
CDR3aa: CASSRRGLPNEQFF

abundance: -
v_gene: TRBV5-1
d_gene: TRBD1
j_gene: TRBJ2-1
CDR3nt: TGCGCCAGCAGTTTAGCGGGACAGGGGTCCCCTGAGCAGTTCTTC
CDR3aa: CASSLAGQGSPEQFF

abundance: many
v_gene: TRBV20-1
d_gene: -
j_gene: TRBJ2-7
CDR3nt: TGCAGTGCTAGGCCAGGGACCTACGAGCAGTACTTC
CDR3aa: CSARPGTYEQYF

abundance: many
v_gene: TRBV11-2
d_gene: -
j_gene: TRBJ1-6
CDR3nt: TGTGCCAGCAGCCTCTGGTATGACGGGGAGGGATCACCCCTCCACTTT
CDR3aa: CASSLWYDGEGSPLHF

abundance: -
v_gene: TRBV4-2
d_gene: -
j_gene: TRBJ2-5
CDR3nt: TGTGCCAGCAGCCTCCGGGACACACAAGAGACCCAGTACTTC
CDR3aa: CASSLRDTQETQYF

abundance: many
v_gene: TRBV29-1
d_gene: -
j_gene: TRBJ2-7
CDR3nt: TGCAGCGTTGAAGATCCGGCAGGGACACACTACGAGCAGTACTTC
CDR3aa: CSVEDPAGTHYEQYF

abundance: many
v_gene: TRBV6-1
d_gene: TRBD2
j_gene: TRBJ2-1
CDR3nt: TGTGCCAGCAGCTCACTAGCGGGGGGGCTCAATGAGCAGTTCTTC
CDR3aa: CASSSLAGGLNEQFF

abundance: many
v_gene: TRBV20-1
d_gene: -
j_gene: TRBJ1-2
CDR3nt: TGCAGTGCTAGCGACGGGGCTTACTATGGCTACACCTTC
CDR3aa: CSASDGAYYGYTF

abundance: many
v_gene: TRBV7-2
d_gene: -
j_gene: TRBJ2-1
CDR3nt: TGTGCCAGCAGCCCCACCAGTCTACTAGACTACTCCTACAATGAGCAGTTCTTC
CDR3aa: CASSPTSLLDYSYNEQFF

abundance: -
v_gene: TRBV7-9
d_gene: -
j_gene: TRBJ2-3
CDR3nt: TGTGCCAGCAGCTTAGAGCAGGGCACAGATACGCAGTATTTT
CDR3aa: CASSLEQGTDTQYF

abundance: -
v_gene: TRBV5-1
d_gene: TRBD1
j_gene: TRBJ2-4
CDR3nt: TGCGCCAGCAGCTTGGCCATGGACAGGGACATTCAGTACTTC
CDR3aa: CASSLAMDRDIQYF

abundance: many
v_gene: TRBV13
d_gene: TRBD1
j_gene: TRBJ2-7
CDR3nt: TGTGCCAGCAGCTATGACAGGGGGTCCCACGAGCAGTACTTC
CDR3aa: CASSYDRGSHEQYF

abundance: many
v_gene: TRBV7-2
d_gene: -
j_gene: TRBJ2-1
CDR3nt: TGTGCCAGCAGCTCCAGGAAGGATAATGAGCAGTTCTTC
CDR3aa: CASSSRKDNEQFF

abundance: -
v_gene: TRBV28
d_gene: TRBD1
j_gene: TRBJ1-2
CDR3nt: TGTGCCAGCAGTTTAAGACAGGGCCGGGGCTACACCTTC
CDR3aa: CASSLRQGRGYTF

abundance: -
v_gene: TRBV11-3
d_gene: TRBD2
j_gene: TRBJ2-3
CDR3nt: TGTGCCAGCAGCTCCGGACTAGCGTCAGATACGCAGTATTTT
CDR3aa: CASSSGLASDTQYF

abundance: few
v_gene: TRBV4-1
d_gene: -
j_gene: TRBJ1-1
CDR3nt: TGCGCCAGCAGCCAAGACTTAGGACAGCTAATGAACACTGAAGCTTTCTTT
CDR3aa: CASSQDLGQLMNTEAFF

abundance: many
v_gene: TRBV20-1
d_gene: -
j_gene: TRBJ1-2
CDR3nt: TGCAGTGGTGGGGGCCCAGCTAACTATGGCTACACCTTC
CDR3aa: CSGGGPANYGYTF

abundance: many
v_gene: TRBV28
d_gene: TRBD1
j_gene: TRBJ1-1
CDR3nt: TGTGCCAGCAGTTTATTGTCTCCCGGGACAGGAGTCAACACTGAAGCTTTCTTT
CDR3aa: CASSLLSPGTGVNTEAFF

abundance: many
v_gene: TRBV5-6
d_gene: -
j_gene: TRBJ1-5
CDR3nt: TGTGCCAGCAGCTCGGGACCGGGAGTCTGGTCCCAGCATTTT
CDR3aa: CASSSGPGVWSQHF

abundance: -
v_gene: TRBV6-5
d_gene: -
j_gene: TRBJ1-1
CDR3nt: TGTGCCAGCAGTTACTCCCCAGGTCTGGGGGCTGACACTGAAGCTTTCTTT
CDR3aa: CASSYSPGLGADTEAFF

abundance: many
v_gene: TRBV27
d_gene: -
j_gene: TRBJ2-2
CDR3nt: TGTGCCAGCAGGCCTAAGGGGGCGAACACCGGGGAGCTGTTTTTT
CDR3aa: CASRPKGANTGELFF

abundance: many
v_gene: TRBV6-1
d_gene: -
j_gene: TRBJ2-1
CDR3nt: TGTGCCAGCAGTTGGGAACCCAGATTGGCCAATGAGCAGTTCTTC
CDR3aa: CASSWEPRLANEQFF

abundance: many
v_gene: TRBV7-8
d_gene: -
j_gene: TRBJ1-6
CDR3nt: TGTGCCAGCACCCAGGAAAGCTCCTATAATTCACCCCTCCACTTT
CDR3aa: CASTQESSYNSPLHF

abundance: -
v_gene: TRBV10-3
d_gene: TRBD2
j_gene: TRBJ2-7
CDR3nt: TGTGCCATCAGTGCCCCGACTAGCGGGACTTCCTACGAGCAGTACTTC
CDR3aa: CAISAPTSGTSYEQYF

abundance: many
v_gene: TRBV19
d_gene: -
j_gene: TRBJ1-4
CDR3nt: TGTGCCAGTACTAGCCGTGGAGGCGCTAATGAAAAACTGTTTTTT
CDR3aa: CASTSRGGANEKLFF

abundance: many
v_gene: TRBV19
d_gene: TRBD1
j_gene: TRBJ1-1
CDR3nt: TGTGCCAGTAGTATCTACAGGGGGCTTTACGTAACTGAAGCTTTCTTT
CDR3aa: CASSIYRGLYVTEAFF

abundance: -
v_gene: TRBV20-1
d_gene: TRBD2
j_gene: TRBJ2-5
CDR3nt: TGCAGTGCTAGAGAACCCGGGACTAGCGGAGAGACCCAGTACTTC
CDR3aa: CSAREPGTSGETQYF

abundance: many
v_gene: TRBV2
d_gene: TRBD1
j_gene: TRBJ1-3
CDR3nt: TGTGCCAGCAGCGACCCGGGACAGAGCTCTGGAAACACCATATATTTT
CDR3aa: CASSDPGQSSGNTIYF

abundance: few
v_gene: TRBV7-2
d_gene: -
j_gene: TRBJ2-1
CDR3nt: TGTGCCTCCTCGACCATCCCGGGCCGGGAGCAGTTCTTC
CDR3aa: CASSTIPGREQFF

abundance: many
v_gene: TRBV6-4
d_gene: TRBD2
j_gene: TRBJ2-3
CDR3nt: TGTGCCAGCAGCCTGGGACTAGCGGGGGTGGATACGCAGTATTTT
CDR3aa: CASSLGLAGVDTQYF

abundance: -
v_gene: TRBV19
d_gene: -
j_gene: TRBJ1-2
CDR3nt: TGTGCCAGTAGTCCCCTGACCCGGGGAAATAACTATGGCTACACCTTC
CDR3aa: CASSPLTRGNNYGYTF

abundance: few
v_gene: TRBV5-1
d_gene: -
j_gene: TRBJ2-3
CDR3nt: TGCGCCAGCAGCTTACAGGGTTCCCCAGATACGCAGTATTTT
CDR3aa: CASSLQGSPDTQYF

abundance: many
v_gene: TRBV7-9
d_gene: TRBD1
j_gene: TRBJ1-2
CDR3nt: TGTGCCAGCAGCATCGGACAGGGGATGGGTGACTATGGCTACACCTTC
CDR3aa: CASSIGQGMGDYGYTF

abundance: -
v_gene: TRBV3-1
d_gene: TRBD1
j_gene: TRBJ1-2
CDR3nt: TGTGCCAGCAGCCGATCGGACAGGGGGAACTATGGCTACACCTTC
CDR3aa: CASSRSDRGNYGYTF

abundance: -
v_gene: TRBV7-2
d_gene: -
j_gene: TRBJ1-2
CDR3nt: TGTGCCAGCAGCCCTATGAGGGGGGATGGCTACACCTTC
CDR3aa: CASSPMRGDGYTF

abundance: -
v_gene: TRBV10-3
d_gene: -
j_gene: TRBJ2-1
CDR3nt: TGTGCCACTTCCTTGGGGACCGGAGTTTCCGCGAGCGGGTTCTTC
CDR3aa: CATSLGTGVSASGFF

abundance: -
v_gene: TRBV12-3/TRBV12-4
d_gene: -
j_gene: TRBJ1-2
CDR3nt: TGTGCCAGCAGTTTAACGCGCGGAGGGCAGGGTGGCTACACCTTC
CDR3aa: CASSLTRGGQGGYTF